The rows below give T cell receptor beta chains drawn from one sample of a study of graft-versus-host responses after intestinal transplantation. Data came from immunoSEQ multiplex PCR; TCRdb stores just in-frame clones and leaves some out. Of about 10,000 clones listed, around 96% were seen once; the top ten hold around 15%. The sample was bone marrow, taken about 520 days after intestinal transplantation. Receptors originate from a human patient who received an intestinal transplant, so some T cells may come from the graft donor. CDR3s include the opening cysteine and the closing phenylalanine or tryptophan. A D gene is named only where the DNA matches it firmly. Rows may omit the clone size; those that give it use once, few, many or a size class.

-	TRBV6-1	TRBJ2-7	-	TGTGCCAGCAGTGAAACCGGGACGGATTACGAGCAGTACTTC	CASSETGTDYEQYF
-	TRBV28	TRBJ1-4	-	TGTGCCAGCAGCTCCAGGGATACCTTTGAAAAACTGTTTTTT	CASSSRDTFEKLFF
TRBD2	TRBV28	TRBJ2-7	-	TGTGCCAGCAGTCCAGGACTAGCGGGAGTTGTATACTACGAGCAGTACTTC	CASSPGLAGVVYYEQYF
-	TRBV9	TRBJ2-7	once	TGTGCCAGCAGCGTAGATGGGCCCCTCGAGCAGTACTTC	CASSVDGPLEQYF
TRBD1	TRBV4-2	TRBJ1-5	-	TGTGCCAGCAGCTTGGTATCCAGGGGGGAGCCCCAGCATTTT	CASSLVSRGEPQHF
TRBD2	TRBV28	TRBJ2-5	-	TGTGCCAGCAGTTTATTGGCTAGCGGGAGGCAGACCCAGTACTTC	CASSLLASGRQTQYF
TRBD2	TRBV15	TRBJ2-2	few	TGTGCCACCAGCAGAAGGGGACTATCGAACACCGGGGAGCTGTTTTTT	CATSRRGLSNTGELFF
-	TRBV6-5	TRBJ2-3	-	TGTGCCAGCAGTTACTCGACAAAGAGCACAGATACGCAGTATTTT	CASSYSTKSTDTQYF
TRBD2	TRBV4-2	TRBJ2-3	-	TGTGCCAGCAGCCAAGGAGCTAGCGGAGGTTCTCAGTATTTT	CASSQGASGGSQYF
TRBD1	TRBV9	TRBJ1-1	once	TGTGCCAGCAGCACATCCGGGACAGGGTCCACTGAAGCTTTCTTT	CASSTSGTGSTEAFF